This TCR beta chain was recovered during a study of T cells in Graves' hyperthyroidism and ophthalmopathy. On this clonotype: A much larger clone lies a single base off, so this may be a read error.

Amplified TCR beta CDR3 regions came from RNA transcripts. First-round RT-PCR targeting the TCR CDR3 was performed with the HTBI primer set. TCRdb re-called the multiplex PCR reads with MiXCR, one entry per CDR3 protein. The sample includes 540,000 or so distinct CDR3 sequences, 15% to 18% of them seen just once. The hyperthyroidism was newly diagnosed and had lasted under 2 months; the patients were aged 18 to 65. Each diagnosis was grounded in clinical symptoms, serum thyroxine and TRAb, thyroid ultrasound, and orbital computed tomography. CDR1 ENHRY and CDR2 SYGVKD come from the germline V gene. The CDR3 loop spans 17 amino acids. V dropped 2 bases and J dropped 7 bases, with 21 bases sitting between them.

The origin of this receptor is a woman in her twenties or thirties with Graves' hyperthyroidism. The sample was blood. V and J are TRBV10-3 and TRBJ2-1; D might be TRBD2 (7 bases). The CDR3 loop reads CAISETYGGPRGNEQFF. Written as DNA, the CDR3 is TGTGCCATCAGTGAGACCTACGGGGGGCCTAGGGGTAATGAGCAGTTCTTC.